The T cell receptor beta chain described here comes from a study of T-cell reconstitution after alpha-beta-depleted transplantation in children (dated by TCRdb to about 2016). About the investigation overall: Using TCR repertoire profiling, the study followed T-cell immune reconstitution in a quantitative way in children after TCRalphabeta/CD19-depleted allogeneic hematopoietic cell transplantation.

A few counts support this clonotype. This clone's antigen is unknown. No base qualities exist here, and no much larger clone lies one base off it. The paper's findings and limits, for the study overall: Apparently early alphabetaT-cell count recovery about two months after transplant reportedly relied on only several hundred rapidly expanded clones derived from non-depleted graft cells. Over subsequent months, a decline in hyperexpanded clone frequencies was noted, and after one year, T-cell counts and TCRbeta diversity were mostly ascribed to newly produced T cells. The high TCRbeta diversity at day 60 in some patients was ascribed to recipient T cells and intrathymic progenitors that had survived conditioning.

The library was produced with PCR. Sequenced on an Illumina HiSeq 2500. TCR libraries were prepared with molecular barcoding, using unique molecular identifiers to normalize TCRbeta repertoire quantification. TCRdb took the public reads, trimmed them with fastp at Q25, ran MiXCR for clone calling and kept in-frame beta chains. Every distinct CDR3 protein forms one entry, paired with its most common genes and DNA. The sample has about 110,000 distinct CDR3 sequences on record, 10% of them singletons. Of the sample, under 35% falls within the top ten clones. The label giving this sample's treatment or condition can be read as: allogeneic hematopoietic cell transplantation with graft depleted of TCRalphabeta T cells and CD19 B cells. Transplant recipients were children who received TCRalphabeta/CD19-depleted allogeneic hematopoietic cell grafts. V lost 7 bases and J lost 3 bases, and the count of bases not matched to a germline gene is 5. The CDR3, cysteine through phenylalanine, is 13 amino acids long. Only CDR3 DNA remains: 39 bases, in frame from the first base. According to the germline V gene, CDR1 reads SNHLY and CDR2 reads FYNNEI.

The sequenced sample was PBMCs, obtained before TCRalphabeta/CD19-depleted stem cell transplant. The TCR sequence derives from a boy aged 2-9 years with acute lymphoblastic leukemia, due to receive a stem cell transplant. Here the chain combines TRBV2 and TRBJ1-1; 7 bases in the middle match TRBD1. The DNA sequence is given as TGTGCCAGCACTACAGACAGGGACACTGAAGCTTTCTTT. Translation gives CASTTDRDTEAFF.